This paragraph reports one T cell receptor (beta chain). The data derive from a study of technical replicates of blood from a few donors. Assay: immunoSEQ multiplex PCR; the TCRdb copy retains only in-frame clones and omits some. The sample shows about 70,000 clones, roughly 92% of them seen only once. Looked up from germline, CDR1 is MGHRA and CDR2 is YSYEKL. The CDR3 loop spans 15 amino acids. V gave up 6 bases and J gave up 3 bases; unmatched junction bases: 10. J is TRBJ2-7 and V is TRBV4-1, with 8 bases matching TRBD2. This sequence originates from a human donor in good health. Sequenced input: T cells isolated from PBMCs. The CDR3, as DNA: TGCGCCAGCAGTCCCAGTAGCGGGATCTTCTACGAGCAGTACTTC. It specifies CASSPSSGIFYEQYF.